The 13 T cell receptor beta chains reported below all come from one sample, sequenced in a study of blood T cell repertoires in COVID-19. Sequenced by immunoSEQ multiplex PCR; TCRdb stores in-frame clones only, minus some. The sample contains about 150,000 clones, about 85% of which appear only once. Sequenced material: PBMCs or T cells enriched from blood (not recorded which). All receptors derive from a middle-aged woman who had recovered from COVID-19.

CDR3 DNA: TGTGCCAGCAGCCCCCGACTAGCGGGAGGGCCGGGCAATGAGCAGTTCTTC. As protein: CASSPRLAGGPGNEQFF. V and J are TRBV7-3 and TRBJ2-1; 14 bases are shared with TRBD2. Trimming at V came to 5 bases and at J to 6 bases, leaving 9 bases not matched to a gene. The CDR3 is 17 residues long. CDR1 is SGHTA, CDR2 FQGTGA, per germline.

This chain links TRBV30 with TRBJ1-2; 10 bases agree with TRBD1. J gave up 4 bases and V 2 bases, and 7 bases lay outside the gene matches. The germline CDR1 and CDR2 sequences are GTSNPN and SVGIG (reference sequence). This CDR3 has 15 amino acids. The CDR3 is CAWSLTGGAGYGYTF. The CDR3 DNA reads TGTGCCTGGAGTTTGACAGGGGGCGCGGGCTATGGCTACACCTTC.

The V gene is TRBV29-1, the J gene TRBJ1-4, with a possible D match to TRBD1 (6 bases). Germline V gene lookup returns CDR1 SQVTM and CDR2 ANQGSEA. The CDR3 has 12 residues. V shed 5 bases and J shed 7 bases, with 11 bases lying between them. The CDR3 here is CSVSEDSEKLFF. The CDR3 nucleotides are TGCAGCGTTAGCGAGGACAGTGAAAAACTGTTTTTT.

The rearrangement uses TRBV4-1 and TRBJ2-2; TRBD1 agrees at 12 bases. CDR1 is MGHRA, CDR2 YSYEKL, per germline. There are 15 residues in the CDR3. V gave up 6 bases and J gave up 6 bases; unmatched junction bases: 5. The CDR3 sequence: CASRTGTGGSGELFF. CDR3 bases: TGCGCCAGCAGAACCGGGACAGGGGGCTCCGGGGAGCTGTTTTTT.

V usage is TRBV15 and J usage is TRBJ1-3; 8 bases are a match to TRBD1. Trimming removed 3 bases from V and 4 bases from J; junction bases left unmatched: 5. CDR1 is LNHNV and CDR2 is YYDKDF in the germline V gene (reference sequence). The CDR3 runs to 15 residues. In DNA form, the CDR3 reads TGTGCCACCAGCAGGGACAGGGCTCGAGGAAACACCATATATTTT. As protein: CATSRDRARGNTIYF.

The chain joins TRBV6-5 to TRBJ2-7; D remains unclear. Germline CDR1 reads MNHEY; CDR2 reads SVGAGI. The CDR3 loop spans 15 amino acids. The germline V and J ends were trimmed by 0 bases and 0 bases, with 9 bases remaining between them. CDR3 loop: CASSYSTGTSYEQYF. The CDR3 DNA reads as TGTGCCAGCAGTTACTCGACGGGTACCTCCTACGAGCAGTACTTC.

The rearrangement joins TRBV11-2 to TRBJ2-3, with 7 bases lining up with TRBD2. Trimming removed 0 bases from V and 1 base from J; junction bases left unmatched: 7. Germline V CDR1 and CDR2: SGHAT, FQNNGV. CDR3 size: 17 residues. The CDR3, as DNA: TGTGCCAGCAGCTTAGAGGGCGGGAGTGGGGGCACAGATACGCAGTATTTT. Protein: CASSLEGGSGGTDTQYF.

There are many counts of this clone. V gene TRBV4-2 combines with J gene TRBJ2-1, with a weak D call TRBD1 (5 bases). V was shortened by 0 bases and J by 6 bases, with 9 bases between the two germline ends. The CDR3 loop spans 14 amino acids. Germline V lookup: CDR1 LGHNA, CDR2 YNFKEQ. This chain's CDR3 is CASSQETVSNEQFF. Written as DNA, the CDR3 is TGTGCCAGCAGCCAAGAGACAGTTTCCAATGAGCAGTTCTTC.

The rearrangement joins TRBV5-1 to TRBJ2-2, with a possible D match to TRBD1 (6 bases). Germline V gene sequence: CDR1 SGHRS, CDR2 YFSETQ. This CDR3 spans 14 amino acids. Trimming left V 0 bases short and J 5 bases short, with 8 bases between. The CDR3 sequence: CASSLGQGTGELFF. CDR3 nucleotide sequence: TGCGCCAGCAGCTTGGGGCAGGGGACCGGGGAGCTGTTTTTT.

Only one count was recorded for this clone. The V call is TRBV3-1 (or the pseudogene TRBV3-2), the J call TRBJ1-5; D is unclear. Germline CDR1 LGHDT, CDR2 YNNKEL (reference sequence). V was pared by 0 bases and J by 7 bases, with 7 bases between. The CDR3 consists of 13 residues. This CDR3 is CASSQDRQQPQHF. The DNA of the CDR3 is TGTGCCAGCAGCCAAGACCGTCAGCAGCCCCAGCATTTT.

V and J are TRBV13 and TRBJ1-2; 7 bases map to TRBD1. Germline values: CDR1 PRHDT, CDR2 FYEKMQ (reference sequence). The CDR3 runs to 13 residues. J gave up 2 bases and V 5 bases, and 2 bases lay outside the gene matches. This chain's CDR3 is CASSIRGNYGYTF. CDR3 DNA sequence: TGTGCCAGCAGCATCAGGGGGAACTATGGCTACACCTTC.

The CDR3 reads CASSYEGVGNYGYTF. CDR3 coding DNA: TGTGCCAGCAGTTATGAGGGGGTGGGGAACTATGGCTACACCTTC. The genes are TRBV6-5 and TRBJ1-2, with D tentatively TRBD1 (6 bases). Germline-derived CDR1 and CDR2 are MNHEY and SVGAGI. This CDR3 region has 15 residues. Deletions cut 3 bases from V and 2 bases from J, with 13 bases between.

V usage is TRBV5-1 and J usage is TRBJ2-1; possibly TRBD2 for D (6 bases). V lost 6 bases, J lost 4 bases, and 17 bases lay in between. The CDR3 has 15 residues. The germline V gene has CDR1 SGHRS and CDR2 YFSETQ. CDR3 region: CASKTRPSPYNEQFF. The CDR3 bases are TGCGCCAGCAAGACTAGGCCATCGCCTTACAATGAGCAGTTCTTC.